Listed below are T cell receptor beta chains from one sample, sequenced in a study of memory CD4+ T cells and cytomegalovirus serostatus. Profiled with immunoSEQ multiplex PCR; TCRdb holds only in-frame clones, not every one. Of approximately 40,000 clones listed, around 78% were seen once; the top ten hold around 0.6%. The sequenced material came from memory CD4+ T cells from blood. The receptor source for this set is an adult in good health and CMV-seronegative. Both conserved end residues are part of each CDR3. The D gene is left open where the match is weak. A clone size is listed for some rows: how often the clone was seen (once, few, many), or a class if it is expanded.

j_call: TRBJ1-2; clone_size: -; v_call: TRBV5-6; d_call: -; cdr3_aa: CASSSVDLIGYTF; cdr3_nt: TGTGCCAGCAGCTCGGTCGACCTCATCGGCTACACCTTC
j_call: TRBJ2-3; clone_size: -; v_call: TRBV5-1; d_call: TRBD1; cdr3_aa: CASSSQGSQGNTQYF; cdr3_nt: TGCGCCAGCAGCTCCCAGGGGTCACAGGGGAATACGCAGTATTTT
j_call: TRBJ2-7; clone_size: -; v_call: TRBV7-9; d_call: -; cdr3_aa: CASSLGSRGSSYEQYF; cdr3_nt: TGTGCCAGCAGCTTAGGATCACGGGGAAGCTCCTACGAGCAGTACTTC
j_call: TRBJ2-7; clone_size: -; v_call: TRBV5-5; d_call: TRBD1; cdr3_aa: CASSPRQGASSHYEQYF; cdr3_nt: TGTGCCAGCAGCCCGAGACAGGGGGCAAGTTCTCACTACGAGCAGTACTTC
j_call: TRBJ2-7; clone_size: -; v_call: TRBV6-6; d_call: -; cdr3_aa: CASSYSQENEQYF; cdr3_nt: TGTGCCAGCAGTTATTCACAGGAGAACGAGCAGTACTTC
j_call: TRBJ1-1; clone_size: -; v_call: TRBV11-2; d_call: TRBD1; cdr3_aa: CASSLGQGANTEAFF; cdr3_nt: TGTGCCAGCAGCTTGGGACAGGGGGCTAACACTGAAGCTTTCTTT
j_call: TRBJ1-6; clone_size: -; v_call: TRBV5-1; d_call: -; cdr3_aa: CASSLAGGERSPLHF; cdr3_nt: TGCGCCAGCAGCTTGGCCGGAGGGGAGCGTTCACCCCTCCACTTT
j_call: TRBJ1-3; clone_size: -; v_call: TRBV6-5; d_call: -; cdr3_aa: CASRRDGRGNTIYF; cdr3_nt: TGTGCCAGCAGGCGTGATGGGAGAGGAAACACCATATATTTT
j_call: TRBJ2-1; clone_size: -; v_call: TRBV2; d_call: -; cdr3_aa: CASRTGSYNEQFF; cdr3_nt: TGTGCCAGCAGGACAGGCTCCTACAATGAGCAGTTCTTC
j_call: TRBJ1-5; clone_size: -; v_call: TRBV19; d_call: -; cdr3_aa: CASTSGRSNSNQPQHF; cdr3_nt: TGTGCCAGTACCTCGGGACGATCGAATAGCAATCAGCCCCAGCATTTT
j_call: TRBJ2-5; clone_size: -; v_call: TRBV30; d_call: TRBD2; cdr3_aa: CAWSGTSGGQETQYF; cdr3_nt: TGTGCCTGGAGTGGGACTAGCGGGGGGCAAGAGACCCAGTACTTC
j_call: TRBJ2-1; clone_size: once; v_call: TRBV19; d_call: -; cdr3_aa: CASSMGWDEQFF; cdr3_nt: TGTGCCAGTAGTATGGGTTGGGATGAGCAGTTCTTC
j_call: TRBJ2-7; clone_size: -; v_call: TRBV19; d_call: -; cdr3_aa: CASSPGYGYEQYF; cdr3_nt: TGTGCCAGTAGTCCGGGGTACGGGTACGAGCAGTACTTC
j_call: TRBJ1-1; clone_size: -; v_call: TRBV11-2; d_call: -; cdr3_aa: CASSTGLSVMAEAFF; cdr3_nt: TGTGCCAGCAGCACGGGACTTTCAGTCATGGCTGAAGCTTTCTTT
j_call: TRBJ1-2; clone_size: -; v_call: TRBV19; d_call: -; cdr3_aa: CATWRPDGTKNYGYTF; cdr3_nt: TGTGCCACCTGGCGGCCGGACGGGACAAAGAACTATGGCTACACCTTC
j_call: TRBJ1-4; clone_size: once; v_call: TRBV6-1; d_call: -; cdr3_aa: CASSPTGGPNEKLFF; cdr3_nt: TGTGCCAGCAGTCCGACGGGGGGTCCTAATGAAAAACTGTTTTTT
j_call: TRBJ2-3; clone_size: -; v_call: TRBV27; d_call: TRBD1; cdr3_aa: CASSLWVMRGHRYEYF; cdr3_nt: TGTGCCAGCAGTTTATGGGTAATGAGGGGGCACAGATACGAGTATTTT
j_call: TRBJ2-5; clone_size: -; v_call: TRBV30; d_call: TRBD1; cdr3_aa: CAWSVRQGRGETQYF; cdr3_nt: TGTGCCTGGAGTGTAAGACAGGGTAGGGGCGAGACCCAGTACTTC
j_call: TRBJ2-3; clone_size: -; v_call: TRBV29-1; d_call: -; cdr3_aa: CSATVGLITDTQYF; cdr3_nt: TGCAGCGCTACGGTAGGGTTAATAACAGATACGCAGTATTTT
j_call: TRBJ2-2; clone_size: -; v_call: TRBV4-2; d_call: -; cdr3_aa: CASSPLHTGELFF; cdr3_nt: TGTGCCAGCAGCCCCCTCCACACCGGGGAGCTGTTTTTT
j_call: TRBJ2-7; clone_size: -; v_call: TRBV11-2; d_call: -; cdr3_aa: CASRGLVKDEQYF; cdr3_nt: TGTGCCAGCAGGGGGTTAGTAAAGGACGAGCAGTACTTC
j_call: TRBJ2-1; clone_size: -; v_call: TRBV7-9; d_call: -; cdr3_aa: CASRGLGGGNEQFF; cdr3_nt: TGTGCCAGCAGGGGTTTAGGGGGAGGGAATGAGCAGTTCTTC
j_call: TRBJ1-4; clone_size: -; v_call: TRBV4-2; d_call: -; cdr3_aa: CASSLQAWRAENEKLFF; cdr3_nt: TGTGCCAGCAGCCTACAAGCCTGGCGGGCAGAGAATGAAAAACTGTTTTTT
j_call: TRBJ2-2; clone_size: -; v_call: TRBV14; d_call: -; cdr3_aa: CASSQVNAPTGELFF; cdr3_nt: TGTGCCAGCAGCCAAGTCAATGCGCCCACCGGGGAGCTGTTTTTT
j_call: TRBJ2-5; clone_size: -; v_call: TRBV12-1; d_call: -; cdr3_aa: CASLKGREIETQYF; cdr3_nt: TGTGCCAGCCTTAAAGGCAGGGAAATTGAGACCCAGTACTTC
j_call: TRBJ1-4; clone_size: -; v_call: TRBV29-1; d_call: -; cdr3_aa: CSVGPHREKLFF; cdr3_nt: TGCAGCGTCGGGCCACATCGGGAAAAACTGTTTTTT